The 23 T cell receptor beta chains below were found in one sample sequenced in a study of siplizumab effects on memory and regulatory T cells. Sequencing was performed with immunoSEQ multiplex PCR; in TCRdb, only in-frame clones are kept and a portion is missing. The sample includes tens of thousands of clones, more than 85% of them seen just once. The specimen sequenced was CD8+ T cells sorted from blood. The receptors derive from a human donor in good health.

Remarks on this clone: The same CDR3 arises from other DNA sequences in this sample as well. This chain joins TRBV7-9 and TRBJ2-7, with a weak D call TRBD2 (5 bases). The CDR3 sequence is 14 residues long. Germline V lookup: CDR1 SEHNR, CDR2 FQNEAQ (reference sequence). V shed 0 bases and J shed 2 bases, with 8 bases lying between them. As DNA, the CDR3 is TGTGCCAGCAGCTTAGCGAGGGTACCCTACGAGCAGTACTTC. The encoded protein is CASSLARVPYEQYF.

The chain has TRBV12-5 and TRBJ2-7, with 9 bases fitting TRBD2. This CDR3 has 15 amino acids. Germline values: CDR1 LGHNT, CDR2 FRNRAP. Unmatched junction bases numbered 8, after V lost 2 bases and J lost 6 bases. CDR3 in amino acids: CASGLWSGGRGEQYF. The CDR3 nucleotides are TGTGCTAGTGGTTTGTGGTCGGGCGGGAGGGGCGAGCAGTACTTC.

The chain couples TRBV19 to TRBJ2-2; possibly TRBD2 for D (5 bases). Per the germline V gene, CDR1 is LNHDA and CDR2 is SQIVND (reference sequence). The germline V and J ends were trimmed by 5 bases and 6 bases, with 19 bases remaining between them. CDR3 length: 16 amino acids. Here the CDR3 DNA reads TGTGCCAGTAGTCCTCTTAACAGCGGTACCCCCGGGGAGCTGTTTTTT. It translates to CASSPLNSGTPGELFF.

This sequence joins TRBV7-2 and TRBJ2-2; unclear D gene. Germline CDR1 SGHTA, CDR2 FQGNSA. The V and J ends lost 5 bases and 3 bases respectively, with 13 bases between them. The CDR3 runs 15 residues. The CDR3 DNA follows: TGTGCCAGCAGCCCTGATCAAGACCACACCGGGGAGCTGTTTTTT. It codes for CASSPDQDHTGELFF.

This chain uses TRBV12-5 with TRBJ2-1; D not certain. The CDR3 has 14 residues. From germline, CDR1 is LGHNT and CDR2 FRNRAP. V was trimmed by 6 bases and J by 3 bases, leaving 12 bases between them. This CDR3 is CASGDSAGYNEQFF. CDR3 in DNA: TGTGCTAGTGGAGATTCAGCAGGCTACAATGAGCAGTTCTTC.

The chain has TRBV19 and TRBJ2-1; D possibly corresponds to TRBD2 (6 bases). Germline V lookup: CDR1 LNHDA, CDR2 SQIVND (reference sequence). Trimming left V 4 bases short and J 7 bases short, with 14 bases between. The CDR3 length is 14 residues. The CDR3, as DNA: TGTGCCAGTAGTAGTAGGGAGGCCCCGAATGAGCAGTTCTTC. It codes for CASSSREAPNEQFF.

The rearrangement uses TRBV28 and TRBJ1-5; D ambiguous. Looked up from germline, CDR1 is MDHEN and CDR2 is SYDVKM. The ends were cut back, 4 bases at V and 8 bases at J, with 15 bases in the middle. CDR3 length: 14 amino acids. The CDR3 loop is CASSWVTGKEPQHF. In DNA, the CDR3 is TGTGCCAGCAGTTGGGTGACGGGGAAGGAGCCCCAGCATTTT.

The genes are TRBV6-4 and TRBJ2-3; D gene uncertain. Trimming removed 4 bases from V and 4 bases from J, with 12 bases in between. CDR1 is MRHNA, CDR2 SNTAGT, per germline. The CDR3 loop spans 14 amino acids. Written as DNA, the CDR3 is TGTGCCAGCAGTGGGATGACCCCCCCAGATACGCAGTATTTT. Amino acids: CASSGMTPPDTQYF.

The chain couples TRBV13 to TRBJ1-5; D gene uncertain. This CDR3 is built from 12 residues. Per germline, CDR1 PRHDT and CDR2 FYEKMQ (reference sequence). Trimming stripped 4 bases from V and 4 bases from J, with 5 bases between. The CDR3 DNA is TGTGCCAGCAGCTACTCTAATCAGCCCCAGCATTTT. The encoded protein is CASSYSNQPQHF.

The rearrangement links TRBV2 to TRBJ2-6; TRBD1 agrees at 9 bases. V was pared by 9 bases and J by 0 bases, with 3 bases of the junction left unmatched. The CDR3 is made up of 15 amino acids. Germline V lookup: CDR1 SNHLY, CDR2 FYNNEI. CDR3 nucleotide sequence: TGTGCCAGTGGACAGGGGATCTCTGGGGCCAACGTCCTGACTTTC. It is translated as CASGQGISGANVLTF.

V gene TRBV21-1 combines with J gene TRBJ2-7; TRBD1 is taken as the D call from the table, unchecked against the DNA. TRBV21-1 is classified as a pseudogene. This CDR3 has 18 residues. In DNA, the CDR3 is TGTGCCAGCAGCAAAGAGTCTCTACCGGGACAGGGGTGTCACGAGCAGTACTTC. Its protein is CASSKESLPGQGCHEQYF.

The chain carries TRBV13 and TRBJ2-1; no reliable D call. The germline V gene encodes CDR1 PRHDT and CDR2 FYEKMQ (reference sequence). The V end was cut by 5 bases, the J end by 0 bases, with 14 bases between. The length of the CDR3 is 16 residues. The CDR3 loop reads CASSPRGASSYNEQFF. CDR3 bases: TGTGCCAGCAGCCCGAGAGGTGCCAGCTCCTACAATGAGCAGTTCTTC. Filled out from reference TRBV13 and TRBJ2-1, the complete variable domain reads AAGVIQSPRHLIKEKRETATLKCYPIPRHDTVYWYQQGPGQDPQFLISFYEKMQSDKGSIPDRFSAQQFSDYHSELNMSSLELGDSALYFCASSPRGASSYNEQFFGPGTRLTVL.

V and J are TRBV13 and TRBJ2-3; 10 bases are a match to TRBD2. The CDR3 loop spans 16 amino acids. Germline CDR1 is PRHDT and CDR2 is FYEKMQ (reference sequence). Trimming cost V 5 bases and J 0 bases; bases outside gene matches: 5. CDR3 amino acids: CASSPWTSGSTDTQYF. The CDR3 DNA follows: TGTGCCAGCAGCCCATGGACTAGCGGTAGCACAGATACGCAGTATTTT.

V is TRBV5-6 and J is TRBJ2-7; 7 bases align to TRBD1. The CDR3 totals 14 residues. Germline-derived CDR1 and CDR2 are SGHDT and YYEEEE. V shed 4 bases and J 3 bases; nucleotides not matched to a gene: 7. The CDR3 DNA is TGTGCCAGCAGCCCCGGGACAGCCCTCTACGAGCAGTACTTC. Protein sequence: CASSPGTALYEQYF.

The gene calls are TRBV5-6 and TRBJ1-1, with D hard to call. Trimming left V 0 bases short and J 1 base short, with 4 bases between. Germline CDR1 and CDR2: SGHDT and YYEEEE. The CDR3 is made up of 13 amino acids. The CDR3 nucleotides read TGTGCCAGCAGCTTGGGGGGGAACACTGAAGCTTTCTTT. Encoded protein: CASSLGGNTEAFF.

The genes are TRBV10-3 and TRBJ1-3; 9 bases agree with TRBD1. V lost 5 bases and J lost 0; bases outside the gene matches: 2. CDR3 length: 15 residues. CDR1 and CDR2 from the germline V gene are ENHRY and SYGVKD. CDR3 region: CAISKTGGSGNTIYF. In DNA, the CDR3 is TGTGCCATCAGTAAGACAGGGGGCTCTGGAAACACCATATATTTT.

This clone was recorded only once. The chain has TRBV19 and TRBJ1-2, with TRBD1 identical over 9 bases. Germline CDR1 reads LNHDA; CDR2 reads SQIVND (reference sequence). The CDR3 runs 13 residues. The J segment lost 6 bases and the V segment lost 5 bases, leaving 4 bases of the junction unmatched. CDR3 coding DNA: TGTGCCAGTAGTCCGGGACAGGGTAATGGCTACACCTTC. It is translated as CASSPGQGNGYTF.

This chain connects TRBV10-2 to TRBJ2-7, with 7 bases aligning to TRBD1. V lost 0 bases, J lost 1 base, and 6 bases stayed unmatched. The germline gives CDR1 WSHSY, CDR2 SAAADI. The CDR3 covers 16 residues. CDR3 loop: CASSESVSTGSYEQYF. Written as DNA, the CDR3 is TGCGCCAGCAGTGAGTCAGTATCGACAGGGTCCTACGAGCAGTACTTC.

This chain joins TRBV23-1 and TRBJ1-2; D unresolved. TRBV23-1 is an ORF; its function is uncertain. V was clipped by 1 base and J by 4 bases, with 13 bases between them. The CDR3 contains 15 residues. The CDR3 sequence is CASSQFRWQFYGYTF. The CDR3 DNA reads as TGCGCCAGCAGTCAATTTAGGTGGCAGTTCTATGGCTACACCTTC.

This chain links TRBV7-2 with TRBJ2-7, with no clear D. V dropped 2 bases and J dropped 3 bases, with 8 bases sitting between them. Germline CDR1 and CDR2: SGHTA and FQGNSA. The CDR3 contains 13 residues. CDR3 in DNA: TGTGCCAGCAGCTTAAATCAGGTCTACGAGCAGTACTTC. Translating gives CASSLNQVYEQYF.

This chain links TRBV5-1 with TRBJ2-7; D assignment may be TRBD1 or TRBD2 (5 bases each). From germline, CDR1 is SGHRS and CDR2 YFSETQ. Trimming cost V 0 bases and J 8 bases, with 15 bases left between them. The CDR3 is made up of 14 amino acids. This chain's CDR3 is CASSLEGSGSKQYF. The CDR3 DNA is TGCGCCAGCAGCTTGGAGGGGAGCGGCTCTAAGCAGTACTTC.

The rearrangement uses TRBV7-3 and TRBJ2-1; D possibly matches TRBD1 or TRBD2 (5 bases each). The V end lost 1 base, the J end lost 5 bases, and 15 bases lay between the germline ends. This CDR3 has 16 amino acids. CDR1 and CDR2 (germline): SGHTA, FQGTGA. The CDR3 region has the DNA TGTGCCAGCAGCTTAAATCCGGGACGGAGAGACAATGAGCAGTTCTTC. Amino acids: CASSLNPGRRDNEQFF.

The chain joins TRBV6-1 to TRBJ2-3; 7 bases align to TRBD2. This CDR3 has 16 residues. Germline CDR1 is MNHNS and CDR2 is SASEGT. J was trimmed by 5 bases and V by 3 bases; bases with no gene match: 11. CDR3 nucleotide sequence: TGTGCCAGCAGTGAGCCCGGCGGGAGTGGCAGAGATACGCAGTATTTT. Translated, it gives CASSEPGGSGRDTQYF.